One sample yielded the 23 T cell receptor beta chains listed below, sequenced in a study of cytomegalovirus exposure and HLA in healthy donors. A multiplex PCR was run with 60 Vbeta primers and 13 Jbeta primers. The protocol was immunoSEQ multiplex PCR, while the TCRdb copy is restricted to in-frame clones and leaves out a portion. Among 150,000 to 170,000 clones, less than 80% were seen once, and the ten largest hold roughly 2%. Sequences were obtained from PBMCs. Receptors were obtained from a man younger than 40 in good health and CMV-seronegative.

The CDR3 loop is CANPLRDRGGDGYTF. CDR3 bases: TGTGCCAACCCCCTGCGGGACAGGGGGGGAGATGGCTACACCTTC. The chain has TRBV25-1 and TRBJ1-2; 11 bases align to TRBD1. Trimming cost V 10 bases and J 6 bases; bases outside gene matches: 13. Germline CDR1 MGHDK, CDR2 SYGVNS. This CDR3 has 15 amino acids.

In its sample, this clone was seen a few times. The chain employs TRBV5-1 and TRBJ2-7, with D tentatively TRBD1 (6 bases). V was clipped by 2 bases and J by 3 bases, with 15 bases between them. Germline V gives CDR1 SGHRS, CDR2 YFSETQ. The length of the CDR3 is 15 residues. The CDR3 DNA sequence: TGCGCCAGCAGCTTAGGGGGAAAATTGGACTACGAGCAGTACTTC. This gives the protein CASSLGGKLDYEQYF.

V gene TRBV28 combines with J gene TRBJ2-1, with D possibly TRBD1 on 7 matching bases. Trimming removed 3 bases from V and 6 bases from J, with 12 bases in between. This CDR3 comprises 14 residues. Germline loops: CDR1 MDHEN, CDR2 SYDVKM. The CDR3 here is CASSFNRGGNEQFF. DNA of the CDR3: TGTGCCAGCAGTTTTAACAGGGGAGGCAATGAGCAGTTCTTC.

The CDR3 nucleotides are TGCGCCAGCAGCCCAGGACTAGCGGGGCCTAGCTCCTACAATGAGCAGTTCTTC. Translating gives CASSPGLAGPSSYNEQFF. The chain has TRBV5-1 and TRBJ2-1; 12 bases are shared with TRBD2. CDR3 length equals 18 residues. Germline V gene lookup returns CDR1 SGHRS and CDR2 YFSETQ. Trimming cost V 4 bases and J 0 bases; bases outside gene matches: 8.

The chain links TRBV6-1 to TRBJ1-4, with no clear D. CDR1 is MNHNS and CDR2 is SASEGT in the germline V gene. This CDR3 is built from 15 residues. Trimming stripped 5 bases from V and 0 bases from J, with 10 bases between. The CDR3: CASSHGWSTNEKLFF. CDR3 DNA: TGTGCCAGCAGTCACGGGTGGTCAACTAATGAAAAACTGTTTTTT.

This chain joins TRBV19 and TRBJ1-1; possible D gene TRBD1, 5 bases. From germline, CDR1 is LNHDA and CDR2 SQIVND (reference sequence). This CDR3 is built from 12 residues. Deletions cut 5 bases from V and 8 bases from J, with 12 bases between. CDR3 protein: CASSWGRAEAFF. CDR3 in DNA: TGTGCCAGTAGTTGGGGGAGGGCCGAAGCTTTCTTT.

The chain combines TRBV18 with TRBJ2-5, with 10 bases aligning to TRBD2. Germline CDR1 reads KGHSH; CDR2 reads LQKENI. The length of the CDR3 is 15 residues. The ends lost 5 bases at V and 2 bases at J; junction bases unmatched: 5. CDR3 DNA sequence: TGTGCCAGCTCATCCCCTAGCGGGGGACAAGAGACCCAGTACTTC. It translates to CASSSPSGGQETQYF.

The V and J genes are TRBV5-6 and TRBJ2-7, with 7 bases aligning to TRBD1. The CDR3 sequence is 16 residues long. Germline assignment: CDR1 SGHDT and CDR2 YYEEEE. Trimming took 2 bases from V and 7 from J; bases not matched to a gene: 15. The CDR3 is CASSLYRDSGSGEQYF. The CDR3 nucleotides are TGTGCCAGCAGCTTATACCGGGACAGCGGATCTGGAGAGCAGTACTTC.

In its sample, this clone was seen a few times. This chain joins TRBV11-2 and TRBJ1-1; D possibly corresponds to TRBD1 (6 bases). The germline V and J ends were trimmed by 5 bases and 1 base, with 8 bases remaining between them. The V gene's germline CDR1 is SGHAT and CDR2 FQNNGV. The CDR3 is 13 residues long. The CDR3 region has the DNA TGTGCCAGCAGCCCAGGGGCGAACACTGAAGCTTTCTTT. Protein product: CASSPGANTEAFF.

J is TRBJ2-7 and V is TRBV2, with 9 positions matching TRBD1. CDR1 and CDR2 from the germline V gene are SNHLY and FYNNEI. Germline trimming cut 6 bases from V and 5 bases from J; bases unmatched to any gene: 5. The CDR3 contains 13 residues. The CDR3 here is CASRPGTGNEQYF. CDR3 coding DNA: TGTGCCAGCAGGCCGGGGACAGGGAACGAGCAGTACTTC. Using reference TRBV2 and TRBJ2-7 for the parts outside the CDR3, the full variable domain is EPEVTQTPSHQVTQMGQEVILRCVPISNHLYFYWYRQILGQKVEFLVSFYNNEISEKSEIFDDQFSVERPDGSNFTLKIRSTKLEDSAMYFCASRPGTGNEQYFGPGTRLTVT.

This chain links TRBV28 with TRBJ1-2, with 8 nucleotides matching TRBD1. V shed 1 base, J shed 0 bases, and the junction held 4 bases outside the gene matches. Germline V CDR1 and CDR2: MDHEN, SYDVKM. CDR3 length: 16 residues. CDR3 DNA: TGTGCCAGCAGTTTATACCTGGACAGGGCTAACTATGGCTACACCTTC. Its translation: CASSLYLDRANYGYTF.

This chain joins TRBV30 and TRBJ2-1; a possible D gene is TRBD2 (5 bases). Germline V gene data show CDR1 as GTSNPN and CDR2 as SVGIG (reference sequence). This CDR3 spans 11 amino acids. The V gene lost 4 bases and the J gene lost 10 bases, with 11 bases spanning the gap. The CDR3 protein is CAWTATGEQFF. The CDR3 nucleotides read TGTGCCTGGACCGCTACGGGGGAGCAGTTCTTC.

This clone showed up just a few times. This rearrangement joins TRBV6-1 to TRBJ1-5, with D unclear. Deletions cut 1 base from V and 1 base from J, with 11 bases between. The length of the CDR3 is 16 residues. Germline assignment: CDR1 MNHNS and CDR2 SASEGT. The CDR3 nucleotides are TGTGCCAGCAGTGAAGAGGGAGGTGTGAGCAATCAGCCCCAGCATTTT. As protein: CASSEEGGVSNQPQHF.

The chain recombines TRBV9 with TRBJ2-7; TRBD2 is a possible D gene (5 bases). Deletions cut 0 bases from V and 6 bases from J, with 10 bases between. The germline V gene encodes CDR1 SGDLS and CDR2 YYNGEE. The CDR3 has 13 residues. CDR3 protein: CASSVAGSGEQYF. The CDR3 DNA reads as TGTGCCAGCAGCGTAGCTGGGAGTGGCGAGCAGTACTTC.

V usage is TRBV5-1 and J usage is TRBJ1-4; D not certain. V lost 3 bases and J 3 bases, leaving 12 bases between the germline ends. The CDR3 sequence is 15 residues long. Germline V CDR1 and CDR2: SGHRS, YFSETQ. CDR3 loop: CASSSRGQSNEKLFF. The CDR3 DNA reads TGCGCCAGCAGCTCTCGAGGGCAGTCTAATGAAAAACTGTTTTTT.

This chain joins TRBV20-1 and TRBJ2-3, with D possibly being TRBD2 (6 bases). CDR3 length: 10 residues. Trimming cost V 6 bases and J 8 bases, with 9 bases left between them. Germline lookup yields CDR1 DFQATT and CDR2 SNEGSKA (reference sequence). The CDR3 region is CSARLVTQYF. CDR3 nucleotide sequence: TGCAGTGCCCGACTAGTTACGCAGTATTTT.

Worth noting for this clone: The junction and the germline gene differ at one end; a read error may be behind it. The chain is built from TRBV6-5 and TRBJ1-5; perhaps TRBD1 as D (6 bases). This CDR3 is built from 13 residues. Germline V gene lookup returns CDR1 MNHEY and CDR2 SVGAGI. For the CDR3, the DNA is TGTGCCAGCAGCTCAGCCAGGGGAAGGCCCCAGAATTTT. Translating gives CASSSARGRPQNF.

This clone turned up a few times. The CDR3 nucleotides read TGTGCCAGCAGTCTGGACAGGGGAAATGAGCAGTTCTTC. Encoded protein: CASSLDRGNEQFF. The chain uses TRBV6-1 and TRBJ2-1, with 9 bases matching TRBD1. The CDR3 length is 13 residues. V gave up 5 bases and J gave up 7 bases; unmatched junction bases: 3. Germline V gives CDR1 MNHNS, CDR2 SASEGT.

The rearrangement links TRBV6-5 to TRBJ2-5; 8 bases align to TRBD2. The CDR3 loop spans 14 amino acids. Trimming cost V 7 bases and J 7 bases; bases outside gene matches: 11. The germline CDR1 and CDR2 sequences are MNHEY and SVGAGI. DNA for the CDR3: TGTGCCAGCACCGCACCTGGACTAGCCGGGACCCAGTACTTC. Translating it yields CASTAPGLAGTQYF.

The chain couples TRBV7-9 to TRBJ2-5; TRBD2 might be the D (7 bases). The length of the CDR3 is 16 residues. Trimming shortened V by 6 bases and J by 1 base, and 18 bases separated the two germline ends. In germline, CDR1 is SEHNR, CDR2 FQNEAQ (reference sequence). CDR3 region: CASSRPSRGGQETQYF. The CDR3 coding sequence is TGTGCCAGCAGTCGACCCTCAAGGGGGGGCCAAGAGACCCAGTACTTC.

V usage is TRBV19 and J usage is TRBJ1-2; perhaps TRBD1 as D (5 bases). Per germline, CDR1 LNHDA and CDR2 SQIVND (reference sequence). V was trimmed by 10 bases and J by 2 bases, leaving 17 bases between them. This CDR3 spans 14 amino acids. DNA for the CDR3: TGTGCCACGACCTCCGGCGGGGGAAACTATGGCTACACCTTC. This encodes CATTSGGGNYGYTF.

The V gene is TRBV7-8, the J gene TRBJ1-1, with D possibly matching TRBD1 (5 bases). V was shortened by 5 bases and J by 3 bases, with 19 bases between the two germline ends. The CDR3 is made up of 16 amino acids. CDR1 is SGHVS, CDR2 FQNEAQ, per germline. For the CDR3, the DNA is TGTGCCAGCAGCGTTTACTATCTGATAGGGGACACTGAAGCTTTCTTT. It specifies CASSVYYLIGDTEAFF.

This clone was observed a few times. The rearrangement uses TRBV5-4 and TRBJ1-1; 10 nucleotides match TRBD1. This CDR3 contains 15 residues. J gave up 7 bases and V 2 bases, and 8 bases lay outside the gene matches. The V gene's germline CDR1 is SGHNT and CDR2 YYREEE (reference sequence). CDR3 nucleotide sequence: TGTGCCAGCAGCTTTAGGGACAGGGGCTTGGGTGAAGCTTTCTTT. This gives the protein CASSFRDRGLGEAFF.